The T cell receptor beta chain described here comes from a study of neoadjuvant nivolumab and ipilimumab in lung cancer. Study as a whole: The combination arm added day-1 ipilimumab 1 mg/kg to nivolumab 3 mg/kg on days 1, 15, 29.

Clones were sequenced by immunoSEQ multiplex PCR, and TCRdb holds only the in-frame ones, with some missing. The data hold about 7,300 clones, with approximately 85% observed a single time. The TCR originated in an adult with non-small cell lung cancer. The sequencing used tumor tissue, collected after neoadjuvant nivolumab, alone or with ipilimumab, at or shortly before surgery.

In DNA form, the CDR3 reads TGTGCTAGTGGTGCCCCGGGACAGATCAATGAGCAGTTCTTC. It codes for CASGAPGQINEQFF. V is TRBV12-5 and J is TRBJ2-1; 7 bases line up with TRBD1. The germline gives CDR1 LGHNT, CDR2 FRNRAP. The CDR3 is made up of 14 amino acids. The trim removed 5 bases at V and 6 bases at J, leaving 7 bases unmatched.